This TCR beta chain was observed in a study of identical twins. TCRdb called the 5' RACE reads again in MiXCR, with one record for every CDR3 protein. Of roughly 200,000 distinct CDR3 sequences in the sample, about 15% were seen once. This clonotype was detected only a few times. Only healthy Caucasians were included as donors. This sample also appeared in a second study, on T cells expressing NK-cell markers. That publication notes: Most of the eight sequenced donors tested HCMV-seropositive; one tested seronegative. The study found these clonotypes also leading the CD3+CD56-NKG2C+ fraction in a few donors.

The sample consisted of CD8+ T cells sorted from blood. The TCR sequence derives from a woman under 30 in good health.

Here the CDR3 DNA reads TGTGCCAGCAGTCATATCACGGACTCCTACACCGGGGAGCTGTTTTTT. It is translated as CASSHITDSYTGELFF. This chain uses TRBV3-1 with TRBJ2-2; tentative D call: TRBD2 (5 bases). Germline V lookup: CDR1 LGHDT, CDR2 YNNKEL (reference sequence). The CDR3 covers 16 residues. The germline V and J ends were trimmed by 6 bases and 3 bases, with 17 bases remaining between them.